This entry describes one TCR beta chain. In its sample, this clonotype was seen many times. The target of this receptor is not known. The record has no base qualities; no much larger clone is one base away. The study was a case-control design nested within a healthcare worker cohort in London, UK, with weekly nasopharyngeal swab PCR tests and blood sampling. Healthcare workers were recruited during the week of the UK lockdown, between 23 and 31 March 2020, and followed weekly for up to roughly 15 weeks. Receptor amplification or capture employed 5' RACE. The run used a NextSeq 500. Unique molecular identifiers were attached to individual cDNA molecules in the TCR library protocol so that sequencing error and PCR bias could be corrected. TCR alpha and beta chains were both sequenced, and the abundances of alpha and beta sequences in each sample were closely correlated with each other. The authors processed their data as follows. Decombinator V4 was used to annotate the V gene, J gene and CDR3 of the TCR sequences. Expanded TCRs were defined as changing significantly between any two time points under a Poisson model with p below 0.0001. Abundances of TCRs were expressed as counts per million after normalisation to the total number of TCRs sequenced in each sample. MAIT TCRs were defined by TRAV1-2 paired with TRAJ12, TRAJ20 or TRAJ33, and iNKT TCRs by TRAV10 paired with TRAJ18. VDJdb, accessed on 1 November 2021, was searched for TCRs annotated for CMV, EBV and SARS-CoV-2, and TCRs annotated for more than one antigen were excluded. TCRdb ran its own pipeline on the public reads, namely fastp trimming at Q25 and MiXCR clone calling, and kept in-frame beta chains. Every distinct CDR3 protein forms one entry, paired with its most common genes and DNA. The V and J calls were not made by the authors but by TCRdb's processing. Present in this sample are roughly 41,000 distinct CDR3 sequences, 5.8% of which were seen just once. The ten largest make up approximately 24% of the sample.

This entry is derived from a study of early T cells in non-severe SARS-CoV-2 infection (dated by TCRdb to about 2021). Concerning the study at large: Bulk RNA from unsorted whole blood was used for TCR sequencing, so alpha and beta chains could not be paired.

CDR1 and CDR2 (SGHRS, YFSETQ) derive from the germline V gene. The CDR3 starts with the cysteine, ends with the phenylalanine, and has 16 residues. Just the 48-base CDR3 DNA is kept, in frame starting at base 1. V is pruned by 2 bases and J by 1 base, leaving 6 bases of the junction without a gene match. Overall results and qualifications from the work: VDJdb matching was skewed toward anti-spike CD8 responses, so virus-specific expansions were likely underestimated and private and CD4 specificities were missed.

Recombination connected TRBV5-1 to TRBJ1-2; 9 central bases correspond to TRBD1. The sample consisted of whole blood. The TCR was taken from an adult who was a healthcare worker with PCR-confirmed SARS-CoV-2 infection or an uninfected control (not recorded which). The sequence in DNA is TGCGCCAGCAGCTTTATTCCGGGACAGGGTAACTATGGCTACACCTTC. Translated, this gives CASSFIPGQGNYGYTF.